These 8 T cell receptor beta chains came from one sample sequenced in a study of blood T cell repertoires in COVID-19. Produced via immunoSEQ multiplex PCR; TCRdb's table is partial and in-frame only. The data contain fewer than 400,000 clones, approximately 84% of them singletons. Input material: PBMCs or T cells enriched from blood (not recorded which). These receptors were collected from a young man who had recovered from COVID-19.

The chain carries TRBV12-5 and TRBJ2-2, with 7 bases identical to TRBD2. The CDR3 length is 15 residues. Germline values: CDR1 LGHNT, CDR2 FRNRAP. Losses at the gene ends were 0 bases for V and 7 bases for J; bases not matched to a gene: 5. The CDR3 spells CASGLVRTSGGELFF. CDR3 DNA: TGTGCTAGTGGTTTGGTCAGGACTAGTGGCGGGGAGCTGTTTTTT.

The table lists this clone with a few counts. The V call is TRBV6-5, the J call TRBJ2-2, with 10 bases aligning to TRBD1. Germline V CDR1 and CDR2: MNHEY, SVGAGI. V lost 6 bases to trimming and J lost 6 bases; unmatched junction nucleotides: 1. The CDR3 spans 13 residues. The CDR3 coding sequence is TGTGCCAGCAGCGGACAGGGGGCCGGGGAGCTGTTTTTT. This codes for CASSGQGAGELFF.

CDR3 nucleotide sequence: TGTGCCGGATCTAGACAGGGGGGCAATCAGCCCCAGCATTTT. It codes for CAGSRQGGNQPQHF. The chain recombines TRBV19 with TRBJ1-5, with 9 positions matching TRBD1. Unmatched junction bases numbered 7, after V lost 11 bases and J lost 2 bases. The CDR3 runs to 14 residues. CDR1 is LNHDA and CDR2 is SQIVND in the germline V gene (reference sequence).

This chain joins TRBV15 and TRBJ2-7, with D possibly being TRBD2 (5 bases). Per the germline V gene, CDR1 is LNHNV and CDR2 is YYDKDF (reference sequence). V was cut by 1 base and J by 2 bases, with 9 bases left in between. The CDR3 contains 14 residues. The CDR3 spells CATSRGRETYEQYF. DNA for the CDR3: TGTGCCACCAGCAGAGGACGGGAAACCTACGAGCAGTACTTC.

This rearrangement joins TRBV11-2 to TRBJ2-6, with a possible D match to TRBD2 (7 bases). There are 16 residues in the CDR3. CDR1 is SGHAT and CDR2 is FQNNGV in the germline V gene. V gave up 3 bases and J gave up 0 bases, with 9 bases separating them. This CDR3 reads CASSLRGGSGANVLTF. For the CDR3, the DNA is TGTGCCAGCAGCTTGAGGGGGGGCTCTGGGGCCAACGTCCTGACTTTC.

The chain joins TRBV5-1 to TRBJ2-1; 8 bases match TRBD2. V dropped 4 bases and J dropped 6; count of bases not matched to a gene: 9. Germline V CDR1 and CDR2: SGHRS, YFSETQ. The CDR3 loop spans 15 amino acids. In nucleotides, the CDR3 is TGCGCCAGCAGCGACTATATCGGGACTAGCAATGAGCAGTTCTTC. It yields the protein CASSDYIGTSNEQFF.

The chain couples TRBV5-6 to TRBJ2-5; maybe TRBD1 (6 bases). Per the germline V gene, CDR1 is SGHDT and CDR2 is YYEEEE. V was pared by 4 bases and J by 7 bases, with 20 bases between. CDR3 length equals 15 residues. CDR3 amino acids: CASSRTALFLWTQYF. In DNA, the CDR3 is TGTGCCAGCAGCCGGACAGCACTATTTCTTTGGACCCAGTACTTC.

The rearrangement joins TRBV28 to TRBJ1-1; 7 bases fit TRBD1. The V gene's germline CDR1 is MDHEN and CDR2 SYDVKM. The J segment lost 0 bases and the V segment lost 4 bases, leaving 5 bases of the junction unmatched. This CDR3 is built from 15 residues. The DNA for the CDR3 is TGTGCCAGCAGTTGGGGGACAGCAATGAACACTGAAGCTTTCTTT. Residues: CASSWGTAMNTEAFF. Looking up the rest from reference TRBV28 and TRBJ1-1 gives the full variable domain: DVKVTQSSRYLVKRTGEKVFLECVQDMDHENMFWYRQDPGLGLRLIYFSYDVKMKEKGDIPEGYSVSREKKERFSLILESASTNQTSMYLCASSWGTAMNTEAFFGQGTRLTVV.